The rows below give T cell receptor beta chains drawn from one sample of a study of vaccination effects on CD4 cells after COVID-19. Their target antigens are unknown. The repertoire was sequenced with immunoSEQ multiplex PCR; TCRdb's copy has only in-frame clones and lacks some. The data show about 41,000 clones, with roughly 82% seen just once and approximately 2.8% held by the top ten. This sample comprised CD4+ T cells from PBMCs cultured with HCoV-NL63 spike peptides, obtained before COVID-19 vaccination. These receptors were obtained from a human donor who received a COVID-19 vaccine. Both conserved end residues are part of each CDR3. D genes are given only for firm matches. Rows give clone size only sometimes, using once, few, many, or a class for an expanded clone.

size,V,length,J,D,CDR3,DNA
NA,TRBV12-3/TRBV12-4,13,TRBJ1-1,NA,CASSFRANTEAFF,TGTGCCAGCAGTTTCCGAGCGAACACTGAAGCTTTCTTT
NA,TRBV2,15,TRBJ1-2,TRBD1,CASSERGQGAYGYTF,TGTGCCAGCAGTGAACGGGGACAGGGGGCATATGGCTACACCTTC
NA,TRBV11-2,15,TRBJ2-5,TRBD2,CASSLTGGTRETQYF,TGTGCCAGCAGCCTCACGGGGGGAACGAGAGAGACCCAGTACTTC
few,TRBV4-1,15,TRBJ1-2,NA,CASSQEKFQTYGYTF,TGCGCCAGCAGCCAAGAGAAATTCCAGACCTATGGCTACACCTTC
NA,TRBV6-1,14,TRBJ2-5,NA,CASSEDVSRETQYF,TGTGCCAGCAGTGAAGACGTCAGTCGGGAGACCCAGTACTTC
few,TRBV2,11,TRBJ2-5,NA,CASSVQETQYF,TGTGCCAGCAGTGTTCAGGAGACCCAGTACTTC
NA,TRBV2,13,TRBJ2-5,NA,CASSPFDGETQYF,TGTGCCAGCAGTCCCTTCGACGGAGAGACCCAGTACTTC
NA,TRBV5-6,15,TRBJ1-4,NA,CASSKPQGVGEKLFF,TGTGCCAGCAGCAAGCCTCAGGGAGTTGGGGAAAAACTGTTTTTT
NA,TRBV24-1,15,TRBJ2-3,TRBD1,CATSGPGQGRDTQYF,TGTGCCACCAGTGGGCCGGGACAGGGGAGGGATACGCAGTATTTT
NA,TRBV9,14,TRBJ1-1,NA,CASSVGLANTEAFF,TGTGCCAGCAGCGTAGGGCTAGCGAACACTGAAGCTTTCTTT
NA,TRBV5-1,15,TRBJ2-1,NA,CASSPYAGRQGEQFF,TGCGCCAGCAGCCCCTATGCAGGGAGACAAGGTGAGCAGTTCTTC
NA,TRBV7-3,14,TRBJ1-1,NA,CASSSGTTNTEAFF,TGTGCCAGCAGCTCTGGGACAACGAACACTGAAGCTTTCTTT
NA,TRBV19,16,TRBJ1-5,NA,CASTPGPLIGNQPQHF,TGTGCCAGTACCCCCGGACCTTTGATAGGCAATCAGCCCCAGCATTTT
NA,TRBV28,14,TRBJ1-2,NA,CASGLPPGFYGYTF,TGTGCCAGCGGATTACCGCCGGGCTTCTATGGCTACACCTTC
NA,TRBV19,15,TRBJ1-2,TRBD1,CASSIDTGDVYGYTF,TGTGCCAGTAGTATAGATACAGGGGACGTCTATGGCTACACCTTC
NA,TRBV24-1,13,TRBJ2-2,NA,CATSRYMSGELFF,TGTGCCACCTCGCGGTATATGTCCGGGGAGCTGTTTTTT
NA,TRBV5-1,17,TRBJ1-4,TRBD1,CASSPGPQGTVGAGLFF,TGCGCCAGCAGCCCAGGCCCGCAGGGGACAGTGGGGGCGGGACTGTTTTTT
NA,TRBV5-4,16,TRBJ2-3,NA,CASSRAQGGITDTQYF,TGTGCCAGCAGCCGCGCTCAGGGGGGAATCACAGATACGCAGTATTTT
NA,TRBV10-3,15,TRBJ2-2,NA,CAISESKGNTGELFF,TGTGCCATCAGTGAGTCAAAGGGTAACACCGGGGAGCTGTTTTTT
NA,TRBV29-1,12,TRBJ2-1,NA,CSVGGGYNEQFF,TGCAGCGTTGGAGGGGGGTACAATGAGCAGTTCTTC
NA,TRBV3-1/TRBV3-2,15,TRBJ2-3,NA,CASSQDLGPTGTQYF,TGTGCCAGCAGCCAAGATTTAGGACCCACGGGGACGCAGTATTTT
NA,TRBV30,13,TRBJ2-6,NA,CAWREPGANVLTF,TGTGCCTGGAGGGAACCTGGGGCCAACGTCCTGACTTTC
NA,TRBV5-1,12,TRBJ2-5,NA,CASSLEGETQYF,TGCGCCAGCAGCTTGGAGGGAGAGACCCAGTACTTC
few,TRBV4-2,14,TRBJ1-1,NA,CASSQGALNTEAFF,TGTGCCAGCAGCCAAGGGGCTTTGAACACTGAAGCTTTCTTT
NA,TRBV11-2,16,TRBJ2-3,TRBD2,CASRFGGTTATDTQYF,TGTGCCAGCAGATTCGGGGGGACTACCGCCACAGATACGCAGTATTTT
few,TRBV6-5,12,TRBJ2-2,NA,CASTKNTGELFF,TGTGCCAGCACCAAGAACACCGGGGAGCTGTTTTTT
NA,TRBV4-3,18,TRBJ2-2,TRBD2,CASSQDSLIAGLTGELFF,TGCGCCAGCAGCCAAGATTCCCTGATAGCGGGTCTAACCGGGGAGCTGTTTTTT
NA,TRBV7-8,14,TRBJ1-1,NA,CASSFLGQNTEAFF,TGTGCCAGCAGCTTCCTAGGACAGAACACTGAAGCTTTCTTT
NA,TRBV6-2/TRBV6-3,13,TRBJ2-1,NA,CASSYSGSHAQFF,TGTGCCAGCAGTTACAGCGGGTCTCACGCGCAGTTCTTC
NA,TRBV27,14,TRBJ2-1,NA,CASSSGKTYNEQFF,TGTGCCAGCAGTTCTGGCAAGACCTACAATGAGCAGTTCTTC
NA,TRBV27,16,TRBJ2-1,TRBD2,CASSPRTSGEYNEQFF,TGTGCCAGCAGTCCACGGACTAGCGGGGAGTACAATGAGCAGTTCTTC
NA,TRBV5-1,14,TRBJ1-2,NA,CASSQGTDFYGYTF,TGCGCCAGCAGCCAAGGGACGGATTTTTATGGCTACACCTTC
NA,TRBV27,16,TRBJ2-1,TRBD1,CASRPWGQGKVNEQFF,TGTGCCAGCAGACCTTGGGGACAGGGGAAAGTCAATGAGCAGTTCTTC
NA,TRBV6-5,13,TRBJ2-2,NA,CASTREYTGELFF,TGTGCCAGCACACGGGAATACACCGGGGAGCTGTTTTTT
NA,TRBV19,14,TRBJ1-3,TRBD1,CASYDRVAGNTIYF,TGTGCCAGTTATGACAGGGTAGCTGGAAACACCATATATTTT
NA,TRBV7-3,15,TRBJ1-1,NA,CASSLTSGAGTEAFF,TGTGCCAGCAGCTTAACGTCAGGGGCAGGCACTGAAGCTTTCTTT
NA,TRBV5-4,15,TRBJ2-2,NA,CASSSADPAKRELFF,TGTGCCAGCAGCTCAGCGGACCCAGCGAAAAGGGAGCTGTTTTTT
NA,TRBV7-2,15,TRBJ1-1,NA,CASSLGIQGSAEAFF,TGTGCCAGCAGTTTAGGAATCCAGGGGTCCGCTGAAGCTTTCTTT
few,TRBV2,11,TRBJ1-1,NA,CASSEANEAFF,TGTGCCAGCAGTGAAGCAAATGAAGCTTTCTTT
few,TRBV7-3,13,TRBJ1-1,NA,CASSFSPNTEAFF,TGTGCCAGCAGCTTTTCGCCTAACACTGAAGCTTTCTTT
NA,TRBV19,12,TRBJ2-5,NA,CASSIRSETQYF,TGTGCCAGTAGTATCCGGTCCGAGACCCAGTACTTC
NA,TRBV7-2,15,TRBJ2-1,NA,CASSLDARGYNEQFF,TGTGCCAGCAGCTTAGATGCTAGGGGGTACAATGAGCAGTTCTTC
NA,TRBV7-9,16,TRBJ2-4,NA,CASSSITGPPKNIQYF,TGTGCCAGCAGCTCAATTACAGGGCCTCCCAAAAACATTCAGTACTTC
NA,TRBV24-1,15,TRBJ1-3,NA,CATSDPASSGNTIYF,TGTGCCACCAGTGATCCGGCCAGCTCTGGAAACACCATATATTTT
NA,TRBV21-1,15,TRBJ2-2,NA,CASSKALTNTGELFF,TGTGCCAGCAGCAAAGCGCTAACTAACACCGGGGAGCTGTTTTTT
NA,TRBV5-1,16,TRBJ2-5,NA,CASSSGGRGGQETQYF,TGCGCCAGCAGCTCCGGGGGCAGGGGCGGCCAAGAGACCCAGTACTTC
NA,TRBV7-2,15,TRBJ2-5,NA,CASSFTRMPQETQYF,TGTGCCAGCAGCTTTACACGGATGCCCCAAGAGACCCAGTACTTC
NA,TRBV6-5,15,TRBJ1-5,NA,CASSTLGGVNQPQHF,TGTGCCAGCAGTACATTGGGAGGAGTCAATCAGCCCCAGCATTTT
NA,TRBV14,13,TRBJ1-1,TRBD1,CASSHGQVGGAFF,TGTGCCAGCAGCCATGGACAGGTCGGGGGAGCTTTCTTT
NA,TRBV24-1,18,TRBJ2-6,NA,CATSDPGGARSGANVLTF,TGTGCCACCAGTGACCCCGGAGGGGCCAGGTCTGGGGCCAACGTCCTGACTTTC
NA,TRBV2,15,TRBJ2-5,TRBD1,CASKRTGADQETQYF,TGTGCCAGCAAAAGGACAGGGGCCGACCAAGAGACCCAGTACTTC
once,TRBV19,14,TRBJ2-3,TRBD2,CASSGLAATDTQYF,TGTGCCAGTAGCGGACTAGCGGCCACAGATACGCAGTATTTT
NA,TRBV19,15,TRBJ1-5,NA,CASSMGVVASQPQHF,TGTGCCAGTAGTATGGGGGTCGTGGCGAGTCAGCCCCAGCATTTT